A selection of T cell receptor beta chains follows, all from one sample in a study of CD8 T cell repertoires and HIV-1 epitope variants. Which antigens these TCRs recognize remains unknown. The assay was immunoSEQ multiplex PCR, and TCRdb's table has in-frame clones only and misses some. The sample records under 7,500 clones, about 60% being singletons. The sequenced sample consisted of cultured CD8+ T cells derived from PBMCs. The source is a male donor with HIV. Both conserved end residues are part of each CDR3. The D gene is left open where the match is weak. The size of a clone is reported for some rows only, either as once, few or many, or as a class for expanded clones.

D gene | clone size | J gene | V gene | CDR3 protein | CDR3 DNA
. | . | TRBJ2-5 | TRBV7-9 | CATLGPQETQYF | TGTGCCACCCTGGGACCACAAGAGACCCAGTACTTC
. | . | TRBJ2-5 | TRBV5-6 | CASSFLTPQETQYF | TGTGCCAGCAGCTTCCTAACACCTCAAGAGACCCAGTACTTC
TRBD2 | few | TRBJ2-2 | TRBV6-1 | CASSGLAGAGELFF | TGTGCCAGCAGCGGACTAGCGGGAGCCGGGGAGCTGTTTTTT
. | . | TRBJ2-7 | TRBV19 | CASSITLAAYEQYF | TGTGCCAGTAGTATAACCCTAGCTGCCTACGAGCAGTACTTC
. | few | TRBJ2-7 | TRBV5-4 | CASRAGNYEQYF | TGTGCCAGCAGAGCCGGGAACTACGAGCAGTACTTC
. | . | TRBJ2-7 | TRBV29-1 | CSVRDLQPGTRYEQYF | TGCAGCGTTCGCGATCTGCAACCCGGGACCCGCTACGAGCAGTACTTC
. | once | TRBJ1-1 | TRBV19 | CASSLQGLNTEAFF | TGTGCCAGTAGCCTACAGGGACTGAACACTGAAGCTTTCTTT
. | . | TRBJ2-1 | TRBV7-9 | CASSLGIYNEQFF | TGTGCCAGCAGCTTGGGGATTTACAATGAGCAGTTCTTC
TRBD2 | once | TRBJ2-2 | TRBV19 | CASSIGSGSNTGELFF | TGTGCCAGTAGTATAGGGAGCGGGAGTAACACCGGGGAGCTGTTTTTT
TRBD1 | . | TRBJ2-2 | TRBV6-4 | CASSNSPAGGDTGELFF | TGTGCCAGCAGTAATTCCCCCGCAGGGGGAGACACCGGGGAGCTGTTTTTT
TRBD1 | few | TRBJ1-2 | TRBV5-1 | CASSLATGDGYTF | TGCGCCAGCAGCTTGGCGACAGGGGATGGCTACACCTTC
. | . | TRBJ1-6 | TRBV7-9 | CASSLVGKNSPLHF | TGTGCCAGCAGCTTAGTAGGCAAGAATTCACCCCTCCACTTT
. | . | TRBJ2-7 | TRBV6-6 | CASSYSGVYEQYF | TGTGCCAGCAGTTACTCGGGGGTTTACGAGCAGTACTTC
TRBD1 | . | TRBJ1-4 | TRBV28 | CASSLIGQGKEKLFF | TGTGCCAGCAGTTTAATAGGACAGGGTAAAGAAAAACTGTTTTTT
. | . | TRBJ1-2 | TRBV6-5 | CASSYDGSGYTF | TGTGCCAGCAGTTATGACGGTAGTGGCTACACCTTC
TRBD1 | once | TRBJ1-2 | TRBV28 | CASSFRGPGYGYTF | TGTGCCAGCAGTTTCAGGGGGCCGGGCTATGGCTACACCTTC
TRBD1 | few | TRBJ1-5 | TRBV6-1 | CASSATRGGNQPQHF | TGTGCCAGCAGTGCCACCAGGGGGGGCAATCAGCCCCAGCATTTT
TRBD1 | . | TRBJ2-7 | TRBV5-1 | CASSFTGDGYEQYF | TGCGCCAGCAGCTTCACAGGGGACGGCTACGAGCAGTACTTC
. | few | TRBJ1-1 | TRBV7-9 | CASSSGEKAYTEAFF | TGTGCCAGCAGCTCAGGGGAGAAAGCGTACACTGAAGCTTTCTTT
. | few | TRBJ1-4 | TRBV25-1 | CASSEWDGVNEKLFF | TGTGCCAGCAGTGAATGGGACGGAGTTAATGAAAAACTGTTTTTT
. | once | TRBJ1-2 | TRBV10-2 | CASSDVDFYGYTF | TGCGCCAGCAGTGACGTCGACTTCTATGGCTACACCTTC
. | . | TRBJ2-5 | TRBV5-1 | CASSSERTQETQYF | TGCGCCAGCAGCTCCGAGCGGACCCAAGAGACCCAGTACTTC
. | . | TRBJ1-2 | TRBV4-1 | CASSQDSMGRGYTF | TGCGCCAGCAGCCAAGATAGTATGGGGCGGGGCTACACCTTC
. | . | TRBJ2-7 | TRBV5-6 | CASKSSDFYEQYF | TGTGCCAGCAAAAGTTCAGATTTCTACGAGCAGTACTTC
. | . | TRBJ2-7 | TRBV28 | CASSLYGGTHEQYF | TGTGCCAGCAGTTTATATGGGGGTACCCACGAGCAGTACTTC
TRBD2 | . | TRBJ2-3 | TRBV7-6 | CASSPRLAGVGDTQYF | TGTGCCAGCAGTCCAAGACTAGCGGGAGTGGGAGATACGCAGTATTTT
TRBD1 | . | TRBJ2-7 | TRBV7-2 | CASSLAPGTGSYEQYF | TGTGCCAGCAGCTTAGCCCCCGGGACAGGGTCTTACGAGCAGTACTTC
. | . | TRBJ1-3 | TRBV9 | CASSPRDGLSGNTIYF | TGTGCCAGCAGCCCCCGGGACGGCCTTTCTGGAAACACCATATATTTT
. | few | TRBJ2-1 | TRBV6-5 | CATQTGSYNEQFF | TGTGCCACACAGACAGGTTCCTACAATGAGCAGTTCTTC
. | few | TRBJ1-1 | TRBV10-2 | CASSDFVEAFF | TGCGCCAGCAGTGACTTTGTTGAAGCTTTCTTT
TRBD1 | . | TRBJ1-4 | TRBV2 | CASSDWAGGSDNEKLFF | TGTGCCAGCAGTGACTGGGCAGGGGGCAGTGATAATGAAAAACTGTTTTTT
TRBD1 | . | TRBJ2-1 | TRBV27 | CASSLSGQGDNEQFF | TGTGCCAGCAGTTTATCGGGACAGGGGGATAATGAGCAGTTCTTC
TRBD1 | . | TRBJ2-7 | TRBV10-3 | CAHQEGGTGAPGDEQYF | TGTGCCCACCAGGAAGGAGGGACAGGGGCGCCGGGGGACGAGCAGTACTTC
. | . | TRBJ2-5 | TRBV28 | CASSSPDMSQETQYF | TGTGCCAGCAGTTCCCCTGACATGTCCCAAGAGACCCAGTACTTC
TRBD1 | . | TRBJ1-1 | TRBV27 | CASSFYRGTEAFF | TGTGCCAGCAGTTTCTACAGGGGTACTGAAGCTTTCTTT
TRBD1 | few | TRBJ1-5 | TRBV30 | CAWSSGTAQGQPQHF | TGTGCCTGGAGTTCTGGGACAGCCCAGGGGCAGCCCCAGCATTTT
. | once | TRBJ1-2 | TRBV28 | CASSSGLNYGYTF | TGTGCCAGCAGTTCGGGACTCAACTATGGCTACACCTTC
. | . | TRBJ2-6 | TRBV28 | CASRGPSGANVLTF | TGTGCCAGCAGGGGACCCTCTGGGGCCAACGTCCTGACTTTC
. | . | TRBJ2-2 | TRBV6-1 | CASSDKGETGELFF | TGTGCCAGCAGTGACAAGGGGGAGACCGGGGAGCTGTTTTTT
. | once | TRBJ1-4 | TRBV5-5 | CASSLGGNNEKLFF | TGTGCCAGCAGCTTGGGGGGCAATAATGAAAAACTGTTTTTT
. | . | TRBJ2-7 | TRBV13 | CASSYGSGYEQYF | TGTGCCAGCAGTTATGGGTCAGGTTACGAGCAGTACTTC
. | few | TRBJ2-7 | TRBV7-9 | CASRRLHEQYF | TGTGCCAGCAGAAGGTTGCACGAGCAGTACTTC
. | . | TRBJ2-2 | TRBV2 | CASTSDGGWSTGELFF | TGTGCCAGCACCTCGGACGGGGGCTGGAGCACCGGGGAGCTGTTTTTT
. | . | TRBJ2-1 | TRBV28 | CASSLTSLYNEQFF | TGTGCCAGCAGTTTAACTAGCTTGTACAATGAGCAGTTCTTC
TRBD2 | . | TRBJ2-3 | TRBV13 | CASSLGASGGHTDTQYF | TGTGCCAGCAGCTTAGGTGCTAGCGGGGGGCACACAGATACGCAGTATTTT
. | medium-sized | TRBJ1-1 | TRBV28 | CASSLLGSGEAFF | TGTGCCAGCAGTTTATTGGGCTCGGGGGAAGCTTTCTTT
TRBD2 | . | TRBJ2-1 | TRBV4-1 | CASSQLAGDNEQFF | TGCGCCAGCAGCCAGCTAGCGGGGGACAATGAGCAGTTCTTC
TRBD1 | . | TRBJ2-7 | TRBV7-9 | CASSLVPDRGYEQYF | TGTGCCAGCAGCTTAGTCCCGGACAGGGGCTACGAGCAGTACTTC
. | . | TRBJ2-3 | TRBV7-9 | CASSLDFWGGGTDTQYF | TGTGCCAGCAGCTTAGACTTTTGGGGCGGGGGCACAGATACGCAGTATTTT
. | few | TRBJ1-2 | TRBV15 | CATSPRLLGGYTF | TGTGCCACCAGCCCACGATTGCTGGGCGGCTACACCTTC
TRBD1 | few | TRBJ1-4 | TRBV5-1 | CASSSGTGPEKLFF | TGCGCCAGCAGCTCCGGGACAGGGCCTGAAAAACTGTTTTTT
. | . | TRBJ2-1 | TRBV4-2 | CASCPRSSAIYNEQFF | TGTGCCAGCTGCCCCCGGAGTAGCGCGATCTACAATGAGCAGTTCTTC
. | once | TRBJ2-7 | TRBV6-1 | CASSVRDGVSYEQYF | TGTGCCAGCAGTGTCCGGGACGGAGTCTCCTACGAGCAGTACTTC
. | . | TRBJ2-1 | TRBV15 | CATASGGVGNEQFF | TGTGCCACCGCTTCAGGAGGGGTCGGGAATGAGCAGTTCTTC
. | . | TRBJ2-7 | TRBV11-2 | CASSQPGLQFYEQYF | TGTGCCAGCAGCCAACCGGGACTCCAGTTTTACGAGCAGTACTTC